This paragraph reports one TCR beta chain. The antigen remains undetermined. Breast cancer patients provided tissue from their axillary draining lymph nodes. Germline values: CDR1 SGHTA, CDR2 FQGNSA. With 3 bases removed from V and 3 bases from J, the gap between germline ends came to 13 bases. The CDR3 is made up of 15 amino acids. The sample comes from a study of breast tumors, draining lymph nodes, adjacent tissues. General observations from the study: Data only fit, rather than demonstrated, lymph node origin of most tumor T cells. Tumors had less TCR diversity than lymph nodes, more than nontumor tissue. Luminal-like breast cancer showed significantly greater tumor-nontumor repertoire similarity than basal-like breast cancer did.

TCRdb independently ran MiXCR on the multiplex PCR reads; one entry per CDR3 protein. This table holds some 170,000 distinct CDR3 sequences, roughly a third found once. Sequencing used axillary lymph node tissue. The chain is built from TRBV7-2 and TRBJ2-3; D may be TRBD1 (5 bases). The TCR was taken from a female donor with breast cancer. Some clones in this sample may be carry-over from other donors' samples. CDR3 bases: TGTGCCAGCAGCTTCGCAGGGATAACTACAGATACGCAGTATTTT. This sequence encodes CASSFAGITTDTQYF. Combining the CDR3 with reference TRBV7-2 and TRBJ2-3 gives the whole variable domain GAGVSQSPSNKVTEKGKDVELRCDPISGHTALYWYRQSLGQGLEFLIYFQGNSAPDKSGLPSDRFSAERTGGSVSTLTIQRTQQEDSAVYLCASSFAGITTDTQYFGPGTRLTVL.